A single sample is the source of the 4 T cell receptor beta chains below, sequenced in a study of CD8 T cells in ankylosing spondylitis (dated by TCRdb to about 2017). Study-level results and caveats: Blood from ankylosing spondylitis patients appeared to be characterized by a TCR beta motif composed of several highly homologous amino acid variants.

No antigen has been identified for these receptors. Library construction relied on 5' RACE. The sample was run on an Illumina HiSeq 2500. Through fastp at Q25 and MiXCR, TCRdb rebuilt clones from the public reads, retaining in-frame beta chains. A single entry per CDR3 protein holds the most common genes and DNA from its merged rows. This sample is represented by over 450,000 distinct CDR3 sequences; roughly an eighth of them were singletons. Nearly 7% of the sample goes to the ten largest clones. Sequencing was carried out using blood, either unsorted or a sorted T cell fraction (not recorded which). The receptors stem from a male donor with ankylosing spondylitis.

The chain recombines TRBV20-1 with TRBJ2-3, with 8 bases lining up with TRBD2. V was clipped by 5 bases and J by 5 bases; unmatched bases: 12. The V gene's germline CDR1 is DFQATT and CDR2 SNEGSKA (reference sequence). The CDR3 totals 15 residues. The CDR3 bases are TGCAGTGCTCAAGTCGGTGGCCTAGCGGGAGATACGCAGTATTTT. Translated: CSAQVGGLAGDTQYF.

Many counts were recorded for this clonotype. The chain is built from TRBV10-3 and TRBJ1-1; D is undetermined. The germline V gene has CDR1 ENHRY and CDR2 SYGVKD. This CDR3 is 13 amino acids long. The V and J ends lost 7 bases and 3 bases respectively, with 12 bases between them. The DNA of the CDR3 is TGTGCCATCAACGAGGGTTGGGACACTGAAGCTTTCTTT. Translation gives CAINEGWDTEAFF.

This clonotype has a handful of counts. The CDR3 here is CASSPRTGSVGAYEQYV. The CDR3 DNA follows: TGTGCCAGCAGTCCCCGGACAGGGTCGGTCGGGGCCTACGAGCAGTACGTC. This sequence joins TRBV6-1 and TRBJ2-7; 8 nucleotides line up with TRBD1. The CDR3 extends over 17 amino acids. CDR1 and CDR2 (germline): MNHNS, SASEGT. The junction had 14 bases not matched to a gene; V was cut back by 5 bases and J by 2 bases.

This sequence joins TRBV5-1 and TRBJ1-4, with 10 bases identical to TRBD1. The CDR3 loop spans 14 amino acids. The germline V gene encodes CDR1 SGHRS and CDR2 YFSETQ. V was clipped by 4 bases and J by 7 bases; unmatched bases: 4. CDR3 sequence: CASSERQGAEKLFF. The CDR3, as DNA: TGCGCCAGCAGCGAAAGACAGGGGGCTGAAAAACTGTTTTTT.